These 2 T cell receptor beta chains were sequenced from one sample in a study of T cells in Graves' hyperthyroidism and ophthalmopathy. Authors of the study amplified TCR beta CDR3 regions from RNA transcripts. The HTBI set primed first-round TCR CDR3 RT-PCR. TCRdb ran MiXCR on the multiplex PCR reads and lists one entry per CDR3 protein. The sample includes some 400,000 distinct CDR3 sequences, approximately 19% of them seen just once. Material: blood. All receptors derive from a woman under 30 with Graves' hyperthyroidism.

This clonotype was seen repeatedly, ten times or more. This sequence joins TRBV14 and TRBJ2-7; 9 nucleotides agree with TRBD1. Germline CDR1 is SGHDN and CDR2 is FVKESK. This CDR3 has 15 residues. After removal of 5 bases from V and 0 bases from J, the junction contained 5 bases not matched to a gene. For the CDR3, the DNA is TGTGCCAGCAGCTTGGGGGACAGGGCCTCCTACGAGCAGTACTTC. It codes for CASSLGDRASYEQYF.

This clonotype appeared many times. The V gene is TRBV6-1, the J gene TRBJ1-2; D not certain. CDR1 and CDR2 (germline): MNHNS, SASEGT. The CDR3 covers 12 residues. V lost 8 bases, J lost 4 bases, and 11 bases lay in between. The CDR3 protein is CASAEWGYGYTF. CDR3 bases: TGTGCCAGCGCCGAATGGGGCTATGGCTACACCTTC.